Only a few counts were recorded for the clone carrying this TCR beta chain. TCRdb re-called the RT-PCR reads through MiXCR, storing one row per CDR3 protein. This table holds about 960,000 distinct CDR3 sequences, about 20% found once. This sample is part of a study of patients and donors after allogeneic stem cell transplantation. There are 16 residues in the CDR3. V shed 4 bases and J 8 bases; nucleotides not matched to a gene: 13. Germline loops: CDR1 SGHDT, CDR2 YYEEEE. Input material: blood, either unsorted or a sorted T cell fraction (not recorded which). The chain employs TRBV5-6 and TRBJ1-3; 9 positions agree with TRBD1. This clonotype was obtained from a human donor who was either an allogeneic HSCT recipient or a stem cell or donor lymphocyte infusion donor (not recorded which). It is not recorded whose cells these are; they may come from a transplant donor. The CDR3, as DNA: TGTGCCAGCAGCACGGACAGGGGCCGCCCCGGGGACACCATATATTTT. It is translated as CASSTDRGRPGDTIYF.